The rows below give T cell receptor beta chains drawn from one sample of a study of T cell changes during pregnancy in multiple sclerosis. Measured with immunoSEQ multiplex PCR; TCRdb has only the in-frame clones, and not every one. The data show some 30,000 clones, approximately 90% seen once. The sequences come from CD8+ T cells from peripheral blood mononuclear cells, collected before pregnancy. These receptors were collected from a female donor with multiple sclerosis, enrolled in a pregnancy study. CDR3s include the opening cysteine and the closing phenylalanine or tryptophan. The order of the fields is J gene, D gene, clone size, V gene, CDR3 DNA, CDR3 protein. The D gene is left open where the match is weak. The listing skips clone size in some rows; elsewhere it reads once, few, many or a size class.

J: TRBJ2-1; D: .; size: .; V: TRBV9; DNA: TGTGCCAGCAGCGTAGGTGACTATCAGTTCTTC; CDR3: CASSVGDYQFF
J: TRBJ2-7; D: TRBD2; size: .; V: TRBV27; DNA: TGTGCCAGCAGTAACACCGGGACTAGCGGGAGGAACGAGCAGTACTTC; CDR3: CASSNTGTSGRNEQYF
J: TRBJ2-1; D: TRBD2; size: .; V: TRBV25-1; DNA: TGTGCCAGCAGTGGCACTAGCGGCTACAATGAGCAGTTCTTC; CDR3: CASSGTSGYNEQFF
J: TRBJ2-7; D: TRBD2; size: .; V: TRBV4-3; DNA: TGCGCCAGCAGCTGGACTAGCGGGGCCCCTGCTTACGAGCAGTACTTC; CDR3: CASSWTSGAPAYEQYF
J: TRBJ2-3; D: TRBD2; size: .; V: TRBV15; DNA: TGTGCCACCAGCAGAAAAAGGACTAGCGGTACAGATACGCAGTATTTT; CDR3: CATSRKRTSGTDTQYF
J: TRBJ2-1; D: .; size: .; V: TRBV9; DNA: TGTGCCAGCAGCCCCACGGATGGAGACAATGAGCAGTTCTTC; CDR3: CASSPTDGDNEQFF
J: TRBJ2-2; D: .; size: .; V: TRBV19; DNA: TGTGCCAGTAGTATAGTAGCCGTCGTCACCGGGGAGCTGTTTTTT; CDR3: CASSIVAVVTGELFF
J: TRBJ2-7; D: .; size: .; V: TRBV7-9; DNA: TGTGCCAGCAGCTCCCAGGCCTACGAGCAGTACTTC; CDR3: CASSSQAYEQYF
J: TRBJ2-3; D: .; size: .; V: TRBV9; DNA: TGTGCCAGCAGCGTAGAGGGGGGGGAGACAGATACGCAGTATTTT; CDR3: CASSVEGGETDTQYF
J: TRBJ2-7; D: TRBD1; size: .; V: TRBV9; DNA: TGTGCCAGCAGCGTAGCGCAGGGGGCTCTATACGAGCAGTACTTC; CDR3: CASSVAQGALYEQYF
J: TRBJ2-3; D: .; size: .; V: TRBV14; DNA: TGTGCCAGCAGCCAAGTCCAAACAGATACGCAGTATTTT; CDR3: CASSQVQTDTQYF
J: TRBJ2-1; D: .; size: .; V: TRBV9; DNA: TGTGCCAGCAGCGACAGCCGAAGCTCCTACAATGAGCAGTTCTTC; CDR3: CASSDSRSSYNEQFF
J: TRBJ2-1; D: .; size: .; V: TRBV29-1; DNA: TGCAGCGCCAGAACAGGGAACCCCTACAATGAGCAGTTCTTC; CDR3: CSARTGNPYNEQFF
J: TRBJ2-2; D: .; size: .; V: TRBV27; DNA: TGTGCCAGCAAGGAGGACCTAGGGGAGCTGTTTTTT; CDR3: CASKEDLGELFF
J: TRBJ2-7; D: TRBD2; size: .; V: TRBV30; DNA: TGTGCCTGGAGTGGCGGACTAGCGGGAGTGAGCTACGAGCAGTACTTC; CDR3: CAWSGGLAGVSYEQYF
J: TRBJ1-2; D: TRBD1; size: .; V: TRBV10-3; DNA: TGTGCCATCACCTTACAGGGGATCTACACCTTC; CDR3: CAITLQGIYTF
J: TRBJ2-7; D: .; size: .; V: TRBV5-5; DNA: TGTGCCAGCAGCTACACCTACGAGCAGTACTTC; CDR3: CASSYTYEQYF
J: TRBJ2-1; D: TRBD2; size: .; V: TRBV15; DNA: TGTGCCACCAGCAGAGTAGGCGGGGGTAGCTCCTACAATGAGCAGTTCTTC; CDR3: CATSRVGGGSSYNEQFF
J: TRBJ1-1; D: .; size: once; V: TRBV6-1; DNA: TGTGCCAGCAGTGCCGGGGGGTGGGGGAACACTGAAGCTTTCTTT; CDR3: CASSAGGWGNTEAFF
J: TRBJ1-1; D: .; size: .; V: TRBV11-1; DNA: TGTGCCAGCAGCTTATTTGGGGCAACTGAAGCTTTCTTT; CDR3: CASSLFGATEAFF
J: TRBJ2-7; D: .; size: .; V: TRBV18; DNA: TGTGCCAGCTCACCGGGCACCTACGAGCAGTACTTC; CDR3: CASSPGTYEQYF
J: TRBJ2-7; D: TRBD2; size: .; V: TRBV11-3; DNA: TGTGCCAGCAGTCCCGGGAGGTCCGAGCAGTACTTC; CDR3: CASSPGRSEQYF
J: TRBJ2-2; D: .; size: .; V: TRBV28; DNA: TGTGCCAGCAGCCCCGTTAATATCCTGGCAGTTATCAACACCGGGGAGCTGTTTTTT; CDR3: CASSPVNILAVINTGELFF
J: TRBJ2-5; D: TRBD2; size: .; V: TRBV27; DNA: TGTGCCAGCAGACTAGCGGAGAGACAAGAGACCCAGTACTTC; CDR3: CASRLAERQETQYF
J: TRBJ1-3; D: .; size: few; V: TRBV7-9; DNA: TGTGCCAGCAGCTTAGGCAGGGTTGGAAACACCATATATTTT; CDR3: CASSLGRVGNTIYF
J: TRBJ1-1; D: .; size: .; V: TRBV7-9; DNA: TGTGCCAGCAGTCCCTGGTCAGGGGACACTGAAGCTTTCTTT; CDR3: CASSPWSGDTEAFF
J: TRBJ2-7; D: TRBD2; size: .; V: TRBV28; DNA: TGTGCCAGCAGTTTGTACCCTACTAGCGGGAGACTAGACGAGCAGTACTTC; CDR3: CASSLYPTSGRLDEQYF
J: TRBJ2-7; D: .; size: .; V: TRBV29-1; DNA: TGCAGCGTATGGGACACCGACGCCTACGAGCAGTACTTC; CDR3: CSVWDTDAYEQYF
J: TRBJ2-3; D: TRBD2; size: once; V: TRBV7-3; DNA: TGTGCCAGCGGACTAGCGGGAATGGATACGCAGTATTTT; CDR3: CASGLAGMDTQYF
J: TRBJ2-1; D: TRBD2; size: .; V: TRBV2; DNA: TGTGCCAGCAGTGAGGGTCTAGCGGGATGGAATGAGCAGTTCTTC; CDR3: CASSEGLAGWNEQFF
J: TRBJ1-3; D: .; size: .; V: TRBV19; DNA: TGTGCCAGTAGTATTGCGGATACTGGAAACACCATATATTTT; CDR3: CASSIADTGNTIYF
J: TRBJ2-1; D: .; size: .; V: TRBV2; DNA: TGTGCCAGCAGAGACAACTTTGGCGAGCAGTTCTTC; CDR3: CASRDNFGEQFF
J: TRBJ2-5; D: .; size: once; V: TRBV7-9; DNA: TGTGCCAGCAGAATTGGCAGGCAAGAGACCCAGTACTTC; CDR3: CASRIGRQETQYF
J: TRBJ2-3; D: .; size: .; V: TRBV28; DNA: TGTGCCAGCGGGAGGGATACGCAGTATTTT; CDR3: CASGRDTQYF
J: TRBJ2-6; D: .; size: .; V: TRBV27; DNA: TGTGCCAGCAGTGATACGGACAGAGGCCTCTCTGGGGCCAACGTCCTGACTTTC; CDR3: CASSDTDRGLSGANVLTF
J: TRBJ1-2; D: TRBD1; size: .; V: TRBV5-6; DNA: TGTGCCAGCGATGGGACAGGGGACTATGGCTACACCTTC; CDR3: CASDGTGDYGYTF
J: TRBJ2-7; D: .; size: .; V: TRBV19; DNA: TGTGCCAGTAGTCCCTATGGCGGCACCTACGAGCAGTACTTC; CDR3: CASSPYGGTYEQYF
J: TRBJ2-7; D: .; size: few; V: TRBV2; DNA: TGTGCCAGCAGTCCGAGACAGGTATCCTACGAGCAGTACTTC; CDR3: CASSPRQVSYEQYF
J: TRBJ1-2; D: .; size: .; V: TRBV19; DNA: TGTGCCAGTAGTATGCGTTCCAGGGTCGATGGCTACACCTTC; CDR3: CASSMRSRVDGYTF
J: TRBJ2-7; D: TRBD2; size: .; V: TRBV6-1; DNA: TGTGCCAGCAGTGAGGGACTAGCGGGAATAACATACGAGCAGTACTTC; CDR3: CASSEGLAGITYEQYF
J: TRBJ2-5; D: .; size: .; V: TRBV7-3; DNA: TGTGCCAGCAGCTTAAGAGGCGGGCTCGGAGAGACCCAGTACTTC; CDR3: CASSLRGGLGETQYF
J: TRBJ2-5; D: .; size: .; V: TRBV4-1; DNA: TGCGCCAGCAGCCAAGAGGGAGGCATTAACCAAGAGACCCAGTACTTC; CDR3: CASSQEGGINQETQYF
J: TRBJ2-1; D: .; size: once; V: TRBV19; DNA: TGTGCCAGTCGACTAGTCTTCGGCAATGAGCAGTTCTTC; CDR3: CASRLVFGNEQFF
J: TRBJ2-7; D: .; size: .; V: TRBV27; DNA: TGTGCCAGCAGTTTGACGGGGGTCTCCTACGAGCAGTACTTC; CDR3: CASSLTGVSYEQYF
J: TRBJ2-7; D: TRBD2; size: .; V: TRBV13; DNA: TGTGCCAGCAGCCCCGGGACTAGCGGGGGCTACGAGCAGTACTTC; CDR3: CASSPGTSGGYEQYF
J: TRBJ1-1; D: TRBD1; size: .; V: TRBV6-5; DNA: TGTGCCAGCAGTTACTCGCCGTTTGGACAGGGGGACGAAGCTTTCTTT; CDR3: CASSYSPFGQGDEAFF
J: TRBJ2-7; D: .; size: once; V: TRBV4-3; DNA: TGCGCCAGCAGCCAAGTATATGGGGGCCCCTACGAGCAGTACTTC; CDR3: CASSQVYGGPYEQYF
J: TRBJ2-1; D: TRBD1; size: once; V: TRBV27; DNA: TGTGCCAGCAGGCGCGGGACAGGCGCTCTTAGGGAGCAGTTCTTC; CDR3: CASRRGTGALREQFF
J: TRBJ2-3; D: .; size: few; V: TRBV6-5; DNA: TGTGCCAGCAGTTCATCGGTAGCGGAGGGTGTAGATACGCAGTATTTT; CDR3: CASSSSVAEGVDTQYF
J: TRBJ2-1; D: TRBD2; size: .; V: TRBV27; DNA: TGTGCCAGCAGTTTATCGGTCCTAGCGGGAGTCAATGAGCAGTTCTTC; CDR3: CASSLSVLAGVNEQFF